One and the same sample provided the 28 T cell receptor beta chains below, sequenced in a study of beta chain features in type 1 diabetes. Every isolated RNA sample was fully reverse transcribed, so sequencing captured expressed TCRB transcripts. Profiling relied on immunoSEQ multiplex PCR, and the TCRdb table lists in-frame clones only, not all of them. The sample holds 250,000 to 400,000 clones, 12% to 15% seen once. Sequencing was carried out using central memory CD4+ T cells from blood. The receptors stem from a man aged 30-40 years in good health.

The CDR3 nucleotides are TGTGCCAGCAGCCCCTTCCCCGGAGGACTAGCGGGGGCCACCGGGGAGCTGTTTTTT. Its protein is CASSPFPGGLAGATGELFF. The chain uses TRBV9 and TRBJ2-2; TRBD2 matches at 13 bases. V was pared by 4 bases and J by 4 bases, with 13 bases of the junction left unmatched. Germline V CDR1 and CDR2: SGDLS, YYNGEE. The CDR3 is 19 residues long.

This rearrangement joins TRBV30 to TRBJ1-1, with a tentative D call TRBD1 (6 bases). Trimming cost V 0 bases and J 7 bases, with 12 bases left between them. The CDR3 extends over 13 amino acids. CDR1 is GTSNPN, CDR2 SVGIG, per germline (reference sequence). The CDR3 region is CAWSVDRGGEAFF. The CDR3 DNA sequence: TGTGCCTGGAGTGTTGATAGGGGGGGTGAAGCTTTCTTT.

This clone appeared a few times. The V call is TRBV5-1, the J call TRBJ2-7; 9 bases align to TRBD2. The CDR3 consists of 14 residues. The germline CDR1 and CDR2 sequences are SGHRS and YFSETQ. V lost 0 bases and J lost 6; bases outside the gene matches: 4. CDR3 nucleotide sequence: TGCGCCAGCAGCTTGGATAGCGGGAGTATCGAGCAGTACGTC. This codes for CASSLDSGSIEQYV.

This rearrangement joins TRBV4-3 to TRBJ1-2; D unresolved. V lost 0 bases and J 5 bases, leaving 7 bases between the germline ends. Germline V lookup: CDR1 LGHNA, CDR2 YSLEER. The CDR3 spans 13 residues. The DNA for the CDR3 is TGCGCCAGCAGCCAAGAGGAAGGATATGGCTACACCTTC. This encodes CASSQEEGYGYTF.

V is TRBV10-3 and J is TRBJ2-7, with D maybe TRBD2 (7 bases). The J call is in doubt because the DNA end fits TRBJ2-1 better. Germline loops: CDR1 ENHRY, CDR2 SYGVKD. The CDR3 is made up of 13 amino acids. The CDR3 region is CAISGGPDDEQFF. CDR3 bases: TGTGCCATCAGCGGGGGGCCCGACGATGAGCAGTTCTTC.

The chain carries TRBV5-4 and TRBJ2-1; TRBD2 is a possible D gene (5 bases). CDR1 is SGHNT and CDR2 is YYREEE in the germline V gene (reference sequence). The CDR3 sequence is 13 residues long. V shed 4 bases and J shed 8 bases, with 13 bases lying between them. The CDR3 nucleotides read TGTGCCAGCAGCGAGGGAAACATGGATGAGCAGTTCTTC. Amino acids: CASSEGNMDEQFF.

The V and J genes are TRBV11-3 and TRBJ2-2; TRBD2 is a possible D gene (6 bases). The CDR3 consists of 13 residues. The germline CDR1 and CDR2 sequences are SGHNT and YENEEA. V was trimmed by 1 base and J by 7 bases, leaving 7 bases between them. This CDR3 reads CASSLVTSGELFF. CDR3 bases: TGTGCCAGCAGCTTAGTGACTAGCGGGGAGCTGTTTTTT.

This clone was recorded a few times. The chain links TRBV7-6 to TRBJ1-1; D perhaps matches TRBD1 (5 bases). The V gene lost 5 bases and the J gene lost 2 bases, with 12 bases spanning the gap. Looked up from germline, CDR1 is SGHVS and CDR2 is FNYEAQ. The CDR3 sequence is 14 residues long. CDR3 in DNA: TGTGCCAGCAGCCGCAGCAGGGACAACACTGAAGCTTTCTTT. Protein product: CASSRSRDNTEAFF.

This clone has a handful of counts. This sequence joins TRBV15 and TRBJ2-1; the match to TRBD2 covers 8 bases. V gave up 1 base and J gave up 5 bases; unmatched junction bases: 4. The CDR3 has 15 residues. Germline CDR1 LNHNV, CDR2 YYDKDF (reference sequence). This CDR3 is CATSRVAGGNNEQFF. DNA for the CDR3: TGTGCCACCAGCAGAGTGGCGGGAGGTAACAATGAGCAGTTCTTC.

This clone was counted between two and nine times. The chain uses TRBV11-3 and TRBJ2-1; 10 positions match TRBD2. The J segment lost 5 bases and the V segment lost 5 bases, leaving 6 bases of the junction unmatched. The germline gives CDR1 SGHNT, CDR2 YENEEA. CDR3 length: 15 amino acids. CDR3 sequence reads: CASSPPGLANNEQFF. The CDR3 DNA follows: TGTGCCAGCAGCCCCCCGGGACTAGCGAACAATGAGCAGTTCTTC.

The chain uses TRBV5-1 and TRBJ1-4; maybe TRBD1 (6 bases). The germline CDR1 and CDR2 sequences are SGHRS and YFSETQ. The CDR3 is 14 amino acids. Trimming removed 4 bases from V and 4 bases from J, with 11 bases in between. CDR3 loop: CASSNGGLNEKLFF. CDR3 coding DNA: TGCGCCAGCAGCAACGGGGGGCTTAATGAAAAACTGTTTTTT.

This clone showed up just a few times. The J gene is TRBJ2-5, the V gene TRBV28; 7 bases are a match to TRBD2. Germline V CDR1 and CDR2: MDHEN, SYDVKM. This CDR3 spans 16 amino acids. V was pared by 6 bases and J by 5 bases, with 15 bases of the junction left unmatched. The CDR3 DNA sequence: TGTGCCAGCAGCCCCGCCCCGGGACTAATAGGGGAGACCCAGTACTTC. Its protein is CASSPAPGLIGETQYF.

The table lists this clone with many counts. V gene TRBV29-1 combines with J gene TRBJ2-4, with 8 bases lining up with TRBD2. The CDR3 runs 12 residues. J was trimmed by 8 bases and V by 7 bases; bases with no gene match: 7. CDR1 SQVTM and CDR2 ANQGSEA come from the germline V gene. DNA of the CDR3: TGCAGCGCCCGGGAGGGGTCGGACATTCAGTACTTC. Translated: CSAREGSDIQYF. Filled out from reference TRBV29-1 and TRBJ2-4, the complete variable domain reads SAVISQKPSRDICQRGTSLTIQCQVDSQVTMMFWYRQQPGQSLTLIATANQGSEATYESGFVIDKFPISRPNLTFSTLTVSNMSPEDSSIYLCSAREGSDIQYFGAGTRLSVL.

This clone turned up a few times. This sequence joins TRBV7-3 and TRBJ1-3, with 8 bases fitting TRBD1. CDR3 size: 15 residues. V shed 5 bases and J 4 bases; nucleotides not matched to a gene: 7. Germline V gives CDR1 SGHTA, CDR2 FQGTGA. The CDR3 DNA follows: TGTGCCAGCAGCCCCGCAGGGGGCGAGGGAAACACCATATATTTT. This encodes CASSPAGGEGNTIYF.

This clone was detected a few times. The J gene is TRBJ1-6, the V gene TRBV13; TRBD1 matches at 7 bases. CDR3 length: 14 residues. V shed 5 bases and J 7 bases; nucleotides not matched to a gene: 5. Germline-derived CDR1 and CDR2 are PRHDT and FYEKMQ (reference sequence). For the CDR3, the DNA is TGTGCCAGCAGCCCCCGGACAGGAAATTCACCCCTCCACTTT. This gives the protein CASSPRTGNSPLHF.

The sample holds a few counts of this clone. The rearrangement joins TRBV4-2 to TRBJ1-1, with D uncertain. This CDR3 has 17 residues. The V end was cut by 4 bases, the J end by 1 base, with 19 bases between. The germline gives CDR1 LGHNA, CDR2 YNFKEQ. The CDR3 is CASSRGGTGGGNTEAFF. CDR3 sequence (DNA): TGTGCCAGCAGCCGCGGAGGAACGGGAGGCGGGAACACTGAAGCTTTCTTT.

The chain combines TRBV9 with TRBJ2-5; possibly TRBD1 for D (6 bases). The germline gives CDR1 SGDLS, CDR2 YYNGEE. V lost 0 bases, J lost 4 bases, and 13 bases lay in between. This CDR3 is 15 amino acids long. CDR3 residues: CASSVATGLGETQYF. CDR3 DNA sequence: TGTGCCAGCAGCGTAGCAACAGGGTTAGGAGAGACCCAGTACTTC. Drawing the rest from reference TRBV9 and TRBJ2-5, the complete variable domain is DSGVTQTPKHLITATGQRVTLRCSPRSGDLSVYWYQQSLDQGLQFLIQYYNGEERAKGNILERFSAQQFPDLHSELNLSSLELGDSALYFCASSVATGLGETQYFGPGTRLLVL.

The chain recombines TRBV5-1 with TRBJ2-7, with 13 bases fitting TRBD2. The CDR3 has 15 residues. CDR1 and CDR2 (germline): SGHRS, YFSETQ. The ends lost 3 bases at V and 3 bases at J; junction bases unmatched: 3. The CDR3, as DNA: TGCGCCAGCAGCTCAGGACTAGCGGGGGACTACGAGCAGTACTTC. Protein: CASSSGLAGDYEQYF.

This clone was seen only a few times. The chain joins TRBV15 to TRBJ1-5; D may be TRBD1 (5 bases). Trimming took off 0 bases at V and 15 bases at J, with 15 bases between the two ends. The CDR3 has 13 amino acids. Germline assignment: CDR1 LNHNV and CDR2 YYDKDF (reference sequence). CDR3 region: CATSRDEWSGWHF. The CDR3 bases are TGTGCCACCAGCAGAGATGAGTGGTCAGGGTGGCATTTT.

A few counts support this clone. The genes are TRBV19 and TRBJ1-2, with D unclear. The CDR3 spans 14 residues. Germline-derived CDR1 and CDR2 are LNHDA and SQIVND (reference sequence). Trimming pared 3 bases from V and 7 bases from J, leaving 15 bases between. The CDR3 bases are TGTGCCAGTAGTATGCTCTCCTCCGCGGGTGGCTACACCTTC. Translating gives CASSMLSSAGGYTF.

The gene calls are TRBV27 and TRBJ1-5, with a tentative D call TRBD1 (5 bases). The CDR3 length is 17 residues. V was cut by 3 bases and J by 6 bases, with 21 bases left in between. Germline CDR1 and CDR2: MNHEY and SMNVEV (reference sequence). CDR3 nucleotides: TGTGCCAGCAGTTTCGCGGCCGGATCCTTCGGGGGTCAGCCCCAGCATTTT. It translates to CASSFAAGSFGGQPQHF.

CDR3 bases: TGTGCCAGCAGCGTTATCCCAGGGAATCTTCGAGGGGCAGATACGCAGTATTTT. Translated, it gives CASSVIPGNLRGADTQYF. This rearrangement joins TRBV7-7 to TRBJ2-3, with D perhaps being TRBD1 or TRBD2 (5 bases each). Germline CDR1 and CDR2: SSHAT and FNYEAQ (reference sequence). The V gene lost 5 bases and the J gene lost 4 bases, with 25 bases spanning the gap. The CDR3 extends over 18 amino acids.

This clone was found a few times. The chain combines TRBV14 with TRBJ2-5; weak D call: TRBD1 (6 bases). The J call may be incorrect, as the DNA end agrees better with TRBJ2-7. Germline values: CDR1 SGHDN, CDR2 FVKESK. The CDR3 spans 18 residues. The CDR3 DNA is TGTGCCAGCAGCCACTGGGGCCCATTAGAGGACAGAGGCTACGAGCAGTACTTC. Protein product: CASSHWGPLEDRGYEQYF.

This clone was counted a few times. The chain recombines TRBV4-3 with TRBJ2-2; D uncertain. Germline values: CDR1 LGHNA, CDR2 YSLEER. The CDR3 consists of 13 residues. V gave up 5 bases and J gave up 7 bases, with 11 bases separating them. CDR3: CASSSNRFGELFF. DNA for the CDR3: TGCGCCAGCAGCTCGAACCGGTTCGGGGAGCTGTTTTTT.

The chain couples TRBV27 to TRBJ2-7, with TRBD2 matching over 8 bases. The germline gives CDR1 MNHEY, CDR2 SMNVEV (reference sequence). With V trimmed by 8 bases and J by 6 bases, 9 bases remained unmatched. The CDR3 totals 13 residues. CDR3 protein: CASHSFGGGEQYV. The CDR3 bases are TGTGCCAGCCACTCCTTCGGGGGGGGCGAGCAGTACGTC.

J is TRBJ2-3 and V is TRBV11-2; TRBD2 agrees at 9 bases. The CDR3 has 16 amino acids. With V trimmed by 2 bases and J by 2 bases, 5 bases remained unmatched. The germline gives CDR1 SGHAT, CDR2 FQNNGV. Here the CDR3 DNA reads TGTGCCAGCAGCTTAAGGCGGGGGGGCCCCACAGATACGCAGTATTTT. The encoded protein is CASSLRRGGPTDTQYF.

The V and J genes are TRBV11-2 and TRBJ1-1, with D possibly TRBD1 on 6 matching bases. Deletions cut 8 bases from V and 1 base from J, with 11 bases between. Per germline, CDR1 SGHAT and CDR2 FQNNGV. CDR3 size: 13 residues. CDR3 coding DNA: TGTGCCAGCTCCGGGGGCCGGAACACTGAAGCTTTCTTT. Translating gives CASSGGRNTEAFF.

DNA for the CDR3: TGTGCCAGCAGCTTAGGTCTGCGGGAGGGCCAAGATACGCAGTATTTT. This codes for CASSLGLREGQDTQYF. The chain carries TRBV7-7 and TRBJ2-3; TRBD2 matches 9 bases. CDR1 and CDR2 from the germline V gene are SSHAT and FNYEAQ (reference sequence). Trimming took 1 base from V and 5 from J; bases not matched to a gene: 7. The CDR3 length is 16 residues. Looking up the rest from reference TRBV7-7 and TRBJ2-3 gives the full variable domain: GAGVSQSPRYKVTKRGQDVTLRCDPISSHATLYWYQQALGQGPEFLTYFNYEAQPDKSGLPSDRFSAERPEGSISTLTIQRTEQRDSAMYRCASSLGLREGQDTQYFGPGTRLTVL.